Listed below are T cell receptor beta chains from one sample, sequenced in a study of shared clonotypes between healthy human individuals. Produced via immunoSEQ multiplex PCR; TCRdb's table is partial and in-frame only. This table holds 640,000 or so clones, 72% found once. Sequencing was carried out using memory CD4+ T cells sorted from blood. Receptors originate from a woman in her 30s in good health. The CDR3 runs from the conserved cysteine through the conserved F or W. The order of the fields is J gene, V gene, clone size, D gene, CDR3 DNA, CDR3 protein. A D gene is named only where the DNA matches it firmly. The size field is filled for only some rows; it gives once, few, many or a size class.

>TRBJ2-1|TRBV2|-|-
TGTGCCAGCAGACAGACTACACAGCTTACGGGGCAGTTCTTC
CASRQTTQLTGQFF
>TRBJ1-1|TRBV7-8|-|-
TGTGCCAGCAGCCCGCGGGAGGGAGCGCCTGAAGCTTTCTTT
CASSPREGAPEAFF
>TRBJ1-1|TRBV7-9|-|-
TGTGCCAGCAGCTTAGACGGACTCGGTACGGGCACTGAAGCTTTCTTT
CASSLDGLGTGTEAFF
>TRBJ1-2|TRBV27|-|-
TGTGCCAGCAGTCCGGACGGAAATTATGGCTACACCTTC
CASSPDGNYGYTF
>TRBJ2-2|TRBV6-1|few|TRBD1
TGTGCCAGCAGTGAGTGGGGACAGGGGGTATCCGGGGAGCTGTTTTTT
CASSEWGQGVSGELFF
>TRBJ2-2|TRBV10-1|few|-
TGCGCCAGTGGGATTCTAGGCGGGGAGCTGTTTTTT
CASGILGGELFF
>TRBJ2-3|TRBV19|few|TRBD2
TGTGCCAGTAGGGAGCGGGACCACACAGATACGCAGTATTTT
CASRERDHTDTQYF
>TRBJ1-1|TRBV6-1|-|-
TGTGCCAGCAGTGAAAATTGGGCAGTAACTGAAGCTTTCTTT
CASSENWAVTEAFF
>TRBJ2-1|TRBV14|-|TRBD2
TGTGCCAGCAGCCATCGGTGGGGGACTAGCCCCGTCGTGGGCTACAATGAGCAGTTCTTC
CASSHRWGTSPVVGYNEQFF
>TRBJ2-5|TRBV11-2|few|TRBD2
TGTGCCAGCAGCTTTCGACTAGCGGGAGGACAAGAGACCCAGTACTTC
CASSFRLAGGQETQYF
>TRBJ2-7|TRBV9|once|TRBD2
TGTGCCAGCAGCGTAGAGCCAGCGGGAGGTTACGAGCAGTACTTC
CASSVEPAGGYEQYF
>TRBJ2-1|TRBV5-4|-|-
TGTGCCAGCAGCGCGCAATGGGGGGGCGCGAACCTAAATGAGCAGTTCTTC
CASSAQWGGANLNEQFF
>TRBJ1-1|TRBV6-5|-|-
TGTGCCAGCAGTTATGCGCGGCGTGGGGACACTGAAGCTTTCTTT
CASSYARRGDTEAFF
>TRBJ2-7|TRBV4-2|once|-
TGTGCCAGCAGCCAAGAGACCAGCCGGCAGTACTTC
CASSQETSRQYF
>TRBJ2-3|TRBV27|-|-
TGTGCCAGCAGTTTAGATCTAAAAACAGATACGCAGTATTTT
CASSLDLKTDTQYF
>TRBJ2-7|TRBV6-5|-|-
TGTGCCAGCAGCCCTACTAGAGTGCTTGCCTACGAGCAGTACTTC
CASSPTRVLAYEQYF
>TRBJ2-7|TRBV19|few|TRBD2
TGTGCCAGTAGTAAAGCGGGAGTCTACTACGAGCAGTACTTC
CASSKAGVYYEQYF
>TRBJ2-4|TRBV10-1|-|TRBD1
TGCGCCAGCAGTGACGGACAGGGCCACATTCAGTACTTC
CASSDGQGHIQYF
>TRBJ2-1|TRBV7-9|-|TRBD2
TGTGCCAGCAGTCAACTAGCGGGAGCCTACAATGAGCAGTTCTTC
CASSQLAGAYNEQFF
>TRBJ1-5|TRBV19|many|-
TGTGCCAGTAGTACCCTACTCCAGGGTCAGCCCCAGCATTTT
CASSTLLQGQPQHF
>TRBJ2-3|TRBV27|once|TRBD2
TGTGCCACCCAGGAAATTAGACTAGCGGGGGATACGCAGTATTTT
CATQEIRLAGDTQYF
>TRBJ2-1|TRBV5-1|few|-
TGCGCCAGCAGCTCAGACTCTATAGGTTACAATGAGCAGTTCTTC
CASSSDSIGYNEQFF
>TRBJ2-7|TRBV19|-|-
TGTGCCAGTAGTATAGAAGGGGACACCTACGAGCAGTACTTC
CASSIEGDTYEQYF
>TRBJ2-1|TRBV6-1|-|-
TGTGCCAGCAGTGAGAAGGGTTCCTACAATGAGCAGTTCTTC
CASSEKGSYNEQFF
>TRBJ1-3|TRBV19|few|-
TGTGCCAGTAGTCCCCACTCTGGAAACACCATATATTTT
CASSPHSGNTIYF
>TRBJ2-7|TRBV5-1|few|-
TGCGCCAGCAGCTTGGATCGTGTCGGGGACAAGGGTTACTTC
CASSLDRVGDKGYF
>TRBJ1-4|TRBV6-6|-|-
TGTGCCAGCAGTTATTCTCGGGCAACTAATGAAAAACTGTTTTTT
CASSYSRATNEKLFF
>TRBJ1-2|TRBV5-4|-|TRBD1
TGTGCCAGCAGCTTCGACAGGGGAGATGGCTACACCTTC
CASSFDRGDGYTF
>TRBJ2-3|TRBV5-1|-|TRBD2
TGCGCCAGCAGCTTGGAGGGACTAGCTCATCATACGCAGTATTTT
CASSLEGLAHHTQYF
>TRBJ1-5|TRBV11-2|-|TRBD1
TGTGCCAGCAGCCCGAGGGACAGGGGACAGCCCCAGCATTTT
CASSPRDRGQPQHF
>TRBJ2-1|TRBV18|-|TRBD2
TGTGCCAGCTCACCACCGGGGGGACTAGCGGGGTCAGCCTACAATGAGCAGTTCTTC
CASSPPGGLAGSAYNEQFF
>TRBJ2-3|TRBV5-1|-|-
TGCGCCAGCAGCGCCCTTGGACTTAGCACAGATACGCAGTATTTT
CASSALGLSTDTQYF
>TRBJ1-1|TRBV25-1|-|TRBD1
TGTGCCAGCAGTGAAACAGGGGACACTGAAGCTTTCTTT
CASSETGDTEAFF
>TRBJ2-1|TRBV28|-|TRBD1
TGTGCCAGCAGTACCGGACAGGGGGCCTACAATGAGCAGTTCTTC
CASSTGQGAYNEQFF
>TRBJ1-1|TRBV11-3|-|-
TGTGCCAGCAGCCGGCCACCGGGCTCTGAAGCTTTCTTT
CASSRPPGSEAFF
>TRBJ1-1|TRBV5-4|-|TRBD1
TGTGCCAGCAGCCCGGGACAGCTAAAGAACACTGAAGCTTTCTTT
CASSPGQLKNTEAFF
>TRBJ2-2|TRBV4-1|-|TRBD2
TGCGCCAGCAGCCAAGTCCCTAGCGGGGGGTCGAACACCGGGGAGCTGTTTTTT
CASSQVPSGGSNTGELFF
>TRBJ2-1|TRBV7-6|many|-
TGTGCCAGCAGCTTAGAGGCGGAGGCCACCTACAATGAGCAGTTCTTC
CASSLEAEATYNEQFF
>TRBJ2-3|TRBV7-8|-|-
TGTGCCAGCACCTCAAAGCGGGTAAACACAGATACGCAGTATTTT
CASTSKRVNTDTQYF
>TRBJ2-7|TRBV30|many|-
TGTGCCTGGAGAACCGGACAGCCCGGAGCCTACGAGCAGTACTTC
CAWRTGQPGAYEQYF
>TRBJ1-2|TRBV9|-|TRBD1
TGTGCCAGCAGCGTAGCTGTACAGGGGGAGAACTATGGCTACACCTTC
CASSVAVQGENYGYTF
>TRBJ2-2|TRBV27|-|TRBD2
TGTGCCAGCAGTTATAGCGGGAGGCTCCTCGGGGAGCTGTTTTTT
CASSYSGRLLGELFF
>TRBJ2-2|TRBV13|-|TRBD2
TGTGCCAGCAGCCAAGTGGCGGGAGTGAACACCGGGGAGCTGTTTTTT
CASSQVAGVNTGELFF
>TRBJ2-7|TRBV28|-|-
TGTGCCAGCAGTTTCTACGCGGGGGCCCACGAGCAGTACTTC
CASSFYAGAHEQYF
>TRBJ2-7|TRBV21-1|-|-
TGTGCCAGCAGCGCGTCTAGCCGAAACGAGCAGTACTTC
CASSASSRNEQYF
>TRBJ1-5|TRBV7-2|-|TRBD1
TGTGCCAGCAGCTTAGTGCCGGACAGGGGGCTTCAGCCCCAGCATTTT
CASSLVPDRGLQPQHF
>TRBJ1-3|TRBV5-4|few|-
TGTGCCAGCAGCACGCCCGGGACGCCGAACACCATATATTTT
CASSTPGTPNTIYF
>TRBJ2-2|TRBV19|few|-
TGTGCCAGCAGAAGGGGAAGTACTGACACCGGGGAGCTGTTTTTT
CASRRGSTDTGELFF
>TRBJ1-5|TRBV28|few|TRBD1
TGTGCCAGCAGTCCCAGCACAGGGGGTCTCAATCAGCCCCAGCATTTT
CASSPSTGGLNQPQHF
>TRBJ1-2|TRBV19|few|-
TGTGCCAGTAGTATATCCGATGGGGCTTATGGCTACACCTTC
CASSISDGAYGYTF
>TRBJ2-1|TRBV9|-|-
TGTGCCAGCAGCGGGTTGACAGGCTTCCAGGGCAATGAGCAGTTCTTC
CASSGLTGFQGNEQFF
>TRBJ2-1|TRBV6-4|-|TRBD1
TGTGCCAGCAGCCCCCGGGACAGGATTTTGCGGGACTCAGGCAATGAGCAGTTCTTC
CASSPRDRILRDSGNEQFF
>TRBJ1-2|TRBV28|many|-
TGTGCCAGCGGGTATGGCTACACCTTC
CASGYGYTF